This TCR beta chain was recorded in a study of CD8 T cells in Susac syndrome. Reverse transcription of about 0.45 to 1 ug RNA used random hexamers. Each CDR3 protein is one row after TCRdb ran MiXCR on the immunoSEQ multiplex PCR reads. The data contain 140,000 or so distinct CDR3 sequences, 94% of them seen just once; the ten biggest clones take up approximately 0.09%. The CDR3 spans 11 residues. Germline CDR1 is DFQATT and CDR2 is SNEGSKA (reference sequence). The V and J ends lost 3 bases and 5 bases respectively, with 7 bases between them. The TCR comes from a human donor in good health. This chain uses TRBV20-1 with TRBJ1-1; D call uncertain. Specimen: CD4+ T cells from PBMCs. The CDR3 protein is CSARTRTEAFF. The CDR3 nucleotides read TGCAGTGCTAGGACACGGACTGAAGCTTTCTTT.